This section outlines one TCR beta chain sequence together with its context. Which antigen it targets is not known. No much larger clonotype is one base removed from it; base qualities were not supplied. All donors were healthy Caucasians. The twin cohort consisted of three pairs of female monozygotic twins, all aged roughly 18 to 29 years. Positive isolation kits from Invitrogen were used to isolate the CD4+ and CD8+ T cell populations. The entry originates in a study of identical twins (dated by TCRdb to about 2016). For the wider study: To test whether fetal clonotypes persist, this study deep-sequenced TCR alpha and beta repertoires from monozygotic twins, from unrelated adults of various ages, and from cord blood. Replicate twin experiments were performed at different times using different library preparation protocols to rule out contamination.

The library was obtained by 5' RACE. TCRdb names Illumina HiSeq 2000 as the instrument used. A universal primer binding site was added through template switching, and the final cDNA carried a unique molecular identifier so that TCR cDNA molecules could be counted accurately. Specific primers in the conserved constant-segment region were used to synthesize first-strand cDNA for TCR alpha and beta chains. To control for contamination, each cDNA library was double barcoded with a SMART-Mk sample barcode plus Illumina barcodes. TruSeq adapter sequences along with Illumina sample barcodes were introduced in two successive PCR steps. The Illumina HiSeq platform was used with custom primers to sequence TCR alpha and beta cDNA libraries. Concerning the study's data processing: MiGEC was used to process raw reads and extract unique molecular identifiers, and MiXCR was used to find CDR3 positions. For each individual, recombination models were inferred using an EM algorithm with the repgenHMM and IGoR tools. Shared clonotype analysis was performed with the tcR package in R, normalizing sharing by the product of cloneset sizes. Out-of-frame nonproductive sequences were analyzed to study raw recombination free of thymic and clonal selection effects. Using fastp at Q25 and MiXCR, TCRdb reprocessed the public reads and kept productive beta chains. Identical CDR3 protein sequences are pooled into one entry, listed with their most common genes and DNA. The V and J calls, along with clone size, are taken from TCRdb and not from the paper's own processing. This sample holds 500,000 to 550,000 distinct CDR3 sequences; around 20% were observed only once. Approximately 0.52% of the sample is in the top ten clones.

Trimming at the junction amounts to 4 bases on V and 3 bases on J, and the germline ends lie 16 bases apart. CDR1 and CDR2 were assigned from the germline V gene as LGHNT and FRNRAP. From the cysteine through the phenylalanine, the CDR3 covers 16 amino acids. Only the CDR3 portion is preserved as DNA: 48 bases, with reading frame beginning at the first base. Summary of the overall study and its limitations: Compared with coincidental sharing between unrelated individuals, out-of-frame TCR alpha sequences shared between twins showed an excess of sequences with low generation probability. Zero-insertion analyses could be partly confounded by invariant T cells such as MAIT and iNKT, although diverse VJ usage argued against such confounding for most clonotypes. Recombination models systematically underestimated out-of-frame TCR alpha sharing in monozygotic twins but agreed with sharing between unrelated individuals. In beta out-of-frame sequences, excess twin sharing was weaker, because having fewer shared sequences lowered the signal-to-noise ratio. Abundant cord blood beta clonotypes had fewer insertions, young adult naive repertoires showed a similar but weaker trend, and memory repertoires showed no such trend. Conclusions relied on cross-sectional statistical analysis, since the same donors could not be followed over many years.

These records were also assigned to another study, of yellow fever vaccine responses in identical twins. As that second paper reports: The authors reported that the T cell response to vaccination in identical twins appeared partly convergent and partly personalized. Focusing on identical twins, the study followed the T cell clones that responded to the vaccine, and did so with precision.

The source material was CD4+ T cells sorted from blood. Recombination linked TRBV12-5 to TRBJ2-1; the D gene is perhaps TRBD1 or TRBD2, each of them matching over 5 bases. This receptor was obtained from a woman aged 18-29 years in good health. The sequence in DNA is TGTGCTAGTGGTTGGGACCGTAGTGTTAACTACAATGAGCAGTTCTTC. Its protein is CASGWDRSVNYNEQFF.